This TCR beta chain is drawn from a study of spatial heterogeneity in lung cancer. TCRdb reanalysed the 5' RACE reads using MiXCR and keeps one entry per CDR3 protein. The sample holds tens of thousands of distinct CDR3 sequences, less than 8.5% seen once. The sample holds many counts of this clonotype. Time point denoted: sample taken at primary tumor resection. Frozen PBMC, nontumor lung or tumor provided whole RNA, which was sequenced unsorted. A total of around 76 untreated early-stage non-small cell lung cancer patients served as donors. This CDR3 is 15 amino acids long. V shed 4 bases and J 10 bases; nucleotides not matched to a gene: 11. Germline CDR1 SGHAT, CDR2 FQNNGV.

The sequences come from PBMCs, collected at surgery. The gene calls are TRBV11-2 and TRBJ1-4; 8 nucleotides align to TRBD1. The source is a female donor with early-stage non-small cell lung cancer. This CDR3 is CASSYSPGQGGKLFF. The CDR3 DNA reads TGTGCCAGCAGCTACTCTCCCGGACAGGGTGGAAAACTGTTTTTT.